Shown below are 9 T cell receptor beta chains from a single sample sequenced in a study of cytomegalovirus exposure and HLA in healthy donors. Only in-frame clones appear in the TCRdb table, and some are missing; sequencing was by immunoSEQ multiplex PCR. The sample lists hundreds of thousands of clones; roughly 84% were seen once. The material sequenced was PBMCs. The receptors were sampled from a man in his late teens or twenties in good health and CMV-seropositive.

This clone was observed a single time. CDR3 nucleotide sequence: TGTGCCAGCAGTTACAGGTCAATTCAGTACTTC. Protein: CASSYRSIQYF. This chain uses TRBV6-5 with TRBJ2-4; no clear D gene. Germline V lookup: CDR1 MNHEY, CDR2 SVGAGI. The CDR3 covers 11 residues. Trimming removed 2 bases from V and 10 bases from J, with 6 bases in between.

This chain links TRBV4-2 with TRBJ2-7; 8 nucleotides align to TRBD2. V lost 2 bases and J lost 6; bases outside the gene matches: 15. CDR1 is LGHNA, CDR2 YNFKEQ, per germline. The CDR3 loop spans 17 amino acids. CDR3 bases: TGTGCCAGCAGCCAACACTACCCCGGGACTAGGAAGGTCGAGCAGTACTTC. Translating it yields CASSQHYPGTRKVEQYF.

The genes are TRBV19 and TRBJ2-7; D possibly uses TRBD1 or TRBD2 (5 bases each). V was cut by 5 bases and J by 6 bases, with 17 bases left in between. The CDR3 contains 14 residues. Germline V gene data show CDR1 as LNHDA and CDR2 as SQIVND (reference sequence). As DNA, the CDR3 is TGTGCCAGTAGTCTCAGGGACCCGTGGGGCGAGCAGTACTTC. It yields the protein CASSLRDPWGEQYF.

This sequence joins TRBV6-5 and TRBJ1-1; D may be TRBD1 (6 bases). Deletions cut 0 bases from V and 0 bases from J, with 11 bases between. Germline V gene data show CDR1 as MNHEY and CDR2 as SVGAGI. CDR3 length equals 16 residues. CDR3 region: CASSYSGGVMNTEAFF. The DNA for the CDR3 is TGTGCCAGCAGTTACTCGGGGGGCGTTATGAACACTGAAGCTTTCTTT.

The DNA for the CDR3 is TGCGCCAGCAGCGAGGACAGGGGAGACTATGGCTACACCTTC. This gives the protein CASSEDRGDYGYTF. The genes are TRBV5-1 and TRBJ1-2; 9 bases align to TRBD1. The CDR3 has 14 amino acids. Germline V lookup: CDR1 SGHRS, CDR2 YFSETQ. The J segment lost 3 bases and the V segment lost 4 bases, leaving 4 bases of the junction unmatched.

The chain has TRBV6-6 and TRBJ1-2; 9 bases are shared with TRBD1. CDR1 MNHNY and CDR2 SVGAGI come from the germline V gene (reference sequence). V shed 0 bases and J 7 bases; nucleotides not matched to a gene: 6. The CDR3 sequence is 15 residues long. CDR3 amino acids: CASSYSKGTGPGYTF. The CDR3 nucleotides read TGTGCCAGCAGTTACTCGAAAGGGACAGGGCCTGGCTACACCTTC.

This clone was seen only once. J is TRBJ1-2 and V is TRBV5-6, with 9 bases lining up with TRBD1. Trimming removed 4 bases from V and 2 bases from J; junction bases left unmatched: 6. This CDR3 contains 15 residues. CDR1 SGHDT and CDR2 YYEEEE come from the germline V gene. CDR3 residues: CASSLPGQGNYGYTF. In DNA, the CDR3 is TGTGCCAGCAGCCTACCGGGACAGGGCAACTATGGCTACACCTTC.

This CDR3 reads CASRSLMGTGEIYGYTF. DNA for the CDR3: TGTGCCAGCAGGTCTCTCATGGGGACAGGGGAGATCTATGGCTACACCTTC. This sequence joins TRBV27 and TRBJ1-2; 10 bases agree with TRBD1. This CDR3 is built from 17 residues. The junction had 14 bases not matched to a gene; V was cut back by 6 bases and J by 4 bases. Per germline, CDR1 MNHEY and CDR2 SMNVEV (reference sequence).

The rearrangement joins TRBV29-1 to TRBJ1-1; D unresolved. The CDR3 totals 10 residues. Between the trimmed V and J ends, which lost 5 bases and 0 bases, there was a span of 1 base. Germline CDR1 reads SQVTM; CDR2 reads ANQGSEA. CDR3 nucleotide sequence: TGCAGCGTTTTGAACACTGAAGCTTTCTTT. This gives the protein CSVLNTEAFF.